The present T cell receptor (beta chain) was sequenced within a study of blood T cells in healthy people across ages. The study's findings and limits: Higher diversity and more naive CD4+ cells were features of long-lived donors, compared to aged donors.

The V gene's germline CDR1 is SGHTA and CDR2 FQGNSA. This CDR3 is built from 16 residues. Losses at the gene ends were 5 bases for V and 4 bases for J; bases not matched to a gene: 10. With respect to this clonotype: Its antigen is not known.

The authors ran a second PCR of about 6 to 11 cycles using a sample-barcoded 5' primer and a J-beta primer mix. Tags on each cDNA molecule came from a template-switch adaptor with 12 random nucleotides. Per sample, CDR3-containing paired-end reads numbered at least 3 million. TCRdb reprocessed the 5' RACE reads via MiXCR and lists one record per CDR3 protein. Of under 950,000 distinct CDR3 sequences detected, about 20% appear once; the ten largest clones hold about 20%. This clonotype was obtained from a man in his 70s in good health. Sequencing was done on a sample of blood. The chain has TRBV7-2 and TRBJ1-4, with 7 bases that match TRBD1. The chain's CDR3 is CASSTEPTGINEKLFF. DNA of the CDR3: TGTGCCAGCAGCACTGAACCGACAGGGATTAATGAAAAACTGTTTTTT.